This T cell receptor (beta chain) was profiled in a study of vaccination and CD4 T cells after COVID-19. Study overall: Comprising six males and four females, the convalescent participants counted two Hispanic individuals among them. Each participant was administered two doses of a vaccine, which was either BNT162b2 or mRNA-1273. General observations from the study: Among those convalescent, a median approximately 83% of reactive clones emerged solely post-vaccination. For SARS-CoV-2-reactive clonotypes, the median went from approximately 21 to 40, a nonsignificant increase.

To note about this clonotype: The antigen is unknown.

The CDR3 totals 15 residues. Germline CDR1 is DFQATT and CDR2 is SNEGSKA (reference sequence). TCRdb reprocessed the PCR reads with MiXCR, giving one entry per CDR3 protein. The sample carries tens of thousands of distinct CDR3 sequences, about 60% recorded once. The source was CD4+ T cells from blood, collected before SARS-CoV-2 vaccination. The sequence was collected from a human donor who had recovered from COVID-19. This chain joins TRBV20-1 and TRBJ1-5, with a weak D call TRBD1 (5 bases). The CDR3 nucleotides are TGCACCGCCAAGGCAAGCGGACATTGGAATCAGCCCCAGCATTTT. Encoded protein: CTAKASGHWNQPQHF.